Listed here are 17 T cell receptor beta chains from one sample, sequenced in a study of human T cells and chemical hapten exposure. Unique molecular identifiers were linked by the library to individual cDNA molecules. MiXCR was run by TCRdb on the reads, yielding one entry per CDR3 protein. The table includes around 120,000 distinct CDR3 sequences, about 7.7% detected once. It was unfractionated whole blood from which total RNA was extracted. Sequences were obtained from whole blood. The origin of the receptors is a human donor in good health. Some clones in this sample may be carry-over from other donors' samples.

This clonotype was seen a few times. This chain links TRBV5-1 with TRBJ2-7; 15 bases align to TRBD2. The V gene's germline CDR1 is SGHRS and CDR2 YFSETQ. The CDR3 is 16 amino acids. The V segment lost 4 bases and the J segment 5 bases; nucleotides outside the gene matches: 7. The CDR3 is CASSTGLAGGRNEQYF. CDR3 DNA sequence: TGCGCCAGCAGCACGGGACTAGCGGGAGGTAGGAACGAGCAGTACTTC.

Concerning this clonotype: One base away lies a much larger clone, so this may be a sequencing read error. This chain joins TRBV12-3 or TRBV12-4 and TRBJ2-2; possibly TRBD1 for D (6 bases). The CDR3 is 14 residues long. The V end lost 6 bases, the J end lost 3 bases, and 11 bases lay between the germline ends. CDR3 region: CASSLDRHTGELFF. The CDR3 nucleotides read TGTGCCAGCAGCCTGGACAGACACACCGGGGAGCTGTTTTTT.

The gene calls are TRBV9 and TRBJ2-1; D is unclear. The CDR3 contains 15 residues. Germline CDR1 is SGDLS and CDR2 is YYNGEE. Between the trimmed V and J ends, which lost 0 bases and 2 bases, there was a span of 9 bases. The CDR3 loop reads CASSVDGGTYNEQFF. The CDR3 nucleotides are TGTGCCAGCAGCGTAGATGGCGGCACCTACAATGAGCAGTTCTTC.

V usage is TRBV24-1 and J usage is TRBJ2-3; D is ambiguous. Germline V gives CDR1 KGHDR, CDR2 SFDVKD. The V end was cut by 3 bases, the J end by 1 base, with 4 bases between. CDR3 size: 13 residues. In nucleotides, the CDR3 is TGTGCCACCAGTGATGACCGCACAGATACGCAGTATTTT. This codes for CATSDDRTDTQYF.

The V gene is TRBV20-1, the J gene TRBJ2-7; the match to TRBD2 covers 11 bases. Germline V gene lookup returns CDR1 DFQATT and CDR2 SNEGSKA (reference sequence). Unmatched junction bases numbered 16, after V lost 1 base and J lost 5 bases. The CDR3 spans 18 residues. CDR3 bases: TGCAGTGCTAGAGGGCCGGGGGTGGGTAGCGGGAGGGCCGACGAGCAGTACTTC. Translation: CSARGPGVGSGRADEQYF.

This clonotype appeared many times. The V and J genes are TRBV7-2 and TRBJ2-1, with D possibly matching TRBD1 (6 bases). Germline CDR1 and CDR2: SGHTA and FQGNSA. This CDR3 comprises 16 residues. Trimming left V 1 base short and J 0 bases short, with 10 bases between. The chain's CDR3 is CASSLGGQRSYNEQFF. The CDR3 DNA reads TGTGCCAGCAGCTTAGGTGGACAGCGCTCCTACAATGAGCAGTTCTTC.

For the CDR3, the DNA is TGTGCCAGCAGGGGGAGGAGGCGGGCGGCGTGGGTAGATACGCAGTATTTT. Protein product: CASRGRRRAAWVDTQYF. This chain links TRBV6-1 with TRBJ2-3, with a weak D call TRBD2 (6 bases). Germline-derived CDR1 and CDR2 are MNHNS and SASEGT. This CDR3 region has 17 residues. Between the trimmed V and J ends, which lost 6 bases and 5 bases, there was a span of 24 bases.

The sample holds many counts of this clonotype. The gene calls are TRBV6-4 and TRBJ2-1; 8 nucleotides line up with TRBD1. The J segment lost 6 bases and the V segment lost 0 bases, leaving 4 bases of the junction unmatched. This CDR3 is built from 15 residues. CDR1 and CDR2 (germline): MRHNA, SNTAGT. CDR3 protein: CASSDSLDRGNEQFF. CDR3 DNA sequence: TGTGCCAGCAGTGACTCCCTCGACAGGGGCAATGAGCAGTTCTTC.

The table lists this clonotype with a few counts. The rearrangement uses TRBV5-6 and TRBJ1-1, with unresolved D. V lost 0 bases, J lost 4 bases, and 13 bases lay in between. The germline V gene encodes CDR1 SGHDT and CDR2 YYEEEE. There are 15 residues in the CDR3. The CDR3 sequence: CASSLDARESTEAFF. The CDR3, as DNA: TGTGCCAGCAGCTTGGACGCTAGGGAGTCCACTGAAGCTTTCTTT.

This clonotype has ten or more counts. The rearrangement joins TRBV10-2 to TRBJ2-5; D gene unclear. Germline CDR1 and CDR2: WSHSY and SAAADI. This CDR3 contains 12 residues. V shed 4 bases and J shed 7 bases, with 10 bases lying between them. CDR3 in amino acids: CASSGFVGTQYF. The CDR3 DNA is TGCGCCAGCAGTGGCTTCGTGGGGACCCAGTACTTC.

This chain joins TRBV7-2 and TRBJ2-7; unclear D gene. Per the germline V gene, CDR1 is SGHTA and CDR2 is FQGNSA. Between the trimmed V and J ends, which lost 1 base and 5 bases, there was a span of 6 bases. The CDR3 length is 12 residues. The CDR3 reads CASSLVSHEQYF. In DNA form, the CDR3 reads TGTGCCAGCAGCTTAGTCTCGCACGAGCAGTACTTC.

There are many counts of this clonotype. The rearrangement links TRBV6-2 or TRBV6-3 to TRBJ2-1, with 7 bases that match TRBD1. The CDR3 length is 13 residues. The junction had 8 bases not matched to a gene; V was cut back by 5 bases and J by 10 bases. Germline CDR1 is MNHEY and CDR2 is SVGEGT. The CDR3 loop is CASSMTGTGEQFF. In nucleotides, the CDR3 is TGTGCCAGCAGTATGACAGGGACGGGGGAGCAGTTCTTC.

This clonotype came up many times. The chain employs TRBV20-1 and TRBJ1-5; D is perhaps TRBD1 (5 bases). Germline V CDR1 and CDR2: DFQATT, SNEGSKA (reference sequence). This CDR3 is built from 13 residues. V was trimmed by 4 bases and J by 4 bases, leaving 11 bases between them. The CDR3 DNA is TGCAGTGCTACGGGACCAAGGAATCAGCCCCAGCATTTT. Its protein product is CSATGPRNQPQHF.

The CDR3 is CASSEVAGEQETQYF. CDR3 nucleotide sequence: TGTGCCAGCAGTGAAGTAGCGGGGGAACAAGAGACCCAGTACTTC. V is TRBV2 and J is TRBJ2-5; 9 positions agree with TRBD2. V lost 1 base to trimming and J lost 2 bases; unmatched junction nucleotides: 2. Germline V gene data show CDR1 as SNHLY and CDR2 as FYNNEI. This CDR3 is built from 15 residues. The variable domain in full, with the rest retrieved from reference TRBV2 and TRBJ2-5, is EPEVTQTPSHQVTQMGQEVILRCVPISNHLYFYWYRQILGQKVEFLVSFYNNEISEKSEIFDDQFSVERPDGSNFTLKIRSTKLEDSAMYFCASSEVAGEQETQYFGPGTRLLVL.

This clonotype came up a few times. This CDR3 is CSAREKSSWDRDGYTF. The DNA of the CDR3 is TGCAGTGCTAGAGAAAAGAGTAGTTGGGACAGGGACGGCTACACCTTC. The V call is TRBV20-1, the J call TRBJ1-2; 9 bases map to TRBD1. There are 16 residues in the CDR3. J gave up 8 bases and V 0 bases, and 13 bases lay outside the gene matches. CDR1 and CDR2 from the germline V gene are DFQATT and SNEGSKA (reference sequence).

The chain combines TRBV30 with TRBJ1-2; 7 bases match TRBD1. Trimming cost V 7 bases and J 2 bases; bases outside gene matches: 10. CDR1 is GTSNPN and CDR2 is SVGIG in the germline V gene (reference sequence). The length of the CDR3 is 14 residues. The CDR3 nucleotides are TGTGCCTTGCCGCCGGGACAGTTAAACTATGGCTACACCTTC. Encoded protein: CALPPGQLNYGYTF.

The sample holds many counts of this clonotype. The chain employs TRBV29-1 and TRBJ1-2; D may be TRBD1 (6 bases). The germline V and J ends were trimmed by 0 bases and 0 bases, with 11 bases remaining between them. Germline CDR1 is SQVTM and CDR2 is ANQGSEA. The CDR3 contains 15 residues. The DNA for the CDR3 is TGCAGCGTTGAAGAACGGGACAAGACTAACTATGGCTACACCTTC. It is translated as CSVEERDKTNYGYTF.